The 14 T cell receptor beta chains below come from one sample, sequenced in a study of molecular identifiers for immune sequencing clone quantification. From the PCR reads, TCRdb called clonotypes with MiXCR, one entry per CDR3 protein. The sample consists of tens of thousands of distinct CDR3 sequences, 15% to 20% of them appearing once. What was sequenced was naive CD8+ T cells from blood, with Jurkat cell RNA spiked in. Subset of the sample: FACS-sorted CD8+CD4-CCR7+CD45RA+ naive T cells. All receptors come from a human donor in good health. Some libraries in this study had Jurkat cell RNA spiked in.

This clonotype was seen repeatedly, ten times or more. The rearrangement uses TRBV6-1 and TRBJ2-3, with 10 bases identical to TRBD2. The CDR3 extends over 13 amino acids. Germline V lookup: CDR1 MNHNS, CDR2 SASEGT. V gave up 6 bases and J gave up 4 bases; unmatched junction bases: 1. The CDR3 reads CASRGLAPDTQYF. CDR3 nucleotide sequence: TGTGCCAGCAGGGGACTAGCGCCAGATACGCAGTATTTT.

Worth noting for this clonotype: Given the absence of the conserved phenylalanine or tryptophan at the CDR3 end, a read error is likely. This chain uses TRBV6-5 with TRBJ1-1; 9 positions match TRBD1. Germline assignment: CDR1 MNHEY and CDR2 SVGAGI. With 5 bases clipped from V and 4 bases from J, the junction kept 5 bases outside the gene matches. This CDR3 is built from 14 residues. The CDR3 DNA reads TGTGCCAGCAGTCTACAGGGGGCGAGCACTGAAGCTTTCCTT. Translating it yields CASSLQGASTEAFL.

The sample holds many counts of this clonotype. J is TRBJ2-1 and V is TRBV5-1; 14 nucleotides agree with TRBD2. CDR1 is SGHRS and CDR2 is YFSETQ in the germline V gene. J was trimmed by 0 bases and V by 3 bases; bases with no gene match: 8. CDR3 length: 19 residues. Here the CDR3 DNA reads TGCGCCAGCAGCTGGGGACTAGCGGGAGAGTCCAGCTCCTACAATGAGCAGTTCTTC. Encoded protein: CASSWGLAGESSSYNEQFF.

In this sample, this clonotype turned up many times. The chain couples TRBV9 to TRBJ2-1; D unclear. V gave up 3 bases and J gave up 0 bases, with 10 bases separating them. CDR1 and CDR2 from the germline V gene are SGDLS and YYNGEE. There are 15 residues in the CDR3. This CDR3 reads CASSETPSSYNEQFF. CDR3 DNA sequence: TGTGCCAGCAGCGAGACTCCGAGCTCCTACAATGAGCAGTTCTTC. Based on the CDR3 plus reference TRBV9 and TRBJ2-1, the full variable domain is DSGVTQTPKHLITATGQRVTLRCSPRSGDLSVYWYQQSLDQGLQFLIQYYNGEERAKGNILERFSAQQFPDLHSELNLSSLELGDSALYFCASSETPSSYNEQFFGPGTRLTVL.

In this sample, this clonotype is medium-sized. The V and J genes are TRBV4-1 and TRBJ2-3; D remains unclear. Germline V gene data show CDR1 as MGHRA and CDR2 as YSYEKL. Trimming took 2 bases from V and 0 from J, leaving 9 bases between them. The CDR3 consists of 15 residues. The CDR3 DNA reads TGCGCCAGCAGCCAACTCCTTAGTAGCACAGATACGCAGTATTTT. Protein product: CASSQLLSSTDTQYF.

This clonotype was recorded a few times. The chain is built from TRBV6-2 or TRBV6-3 and TRBJ2-1; D not certain. This CDR3 region has 15 residues. Trimming left V 2 bases short and J 4 bases short, with 12 bases between. From germline, CDR1 is MNHEY and CDR2 SVGEGT. As DNA, the CDR3 is TGTGCCAGCAGTTACAAGGCCCTTTCATACAATGAGCAGTTCTTC. The encoded protein is CASSYKALSYNEQFF.

This clonotype was recorded many times. This rearrangement joins TRBV3-1 to TRBJ2-7, with 7 bases identical to TRBD1. Germline loops: CDR1 LGHDT, CDR2 YNNKEL (reference sequence). The CDR3 covers 16 residues. Trimming at V came to 4 bases and at J to 3 bases, leaving 12 bases not matched to a gene. The CDR3 DNA reads as TGTGCCAGCAGCCCCCTTGAGACAGGGAAAATCTACGAGCAGTACTTC. As protein: CASSPLETGKIYEQYF.

The V and J genes are TRBV6-2 or TRBV6-3 and TRBJ2-1, with TRBD1 identical over 10 bases. Germline lookup yields CDR1 MNHEY and CDR2 SVGEGT. The CDR3 is 21 amino acids. J was trimmed by 5 bases and V by 6 bases; bases with no gene match: 25. CDR3 coding DNA: TGTGCCAGCAGCCGCGAGCCGCGGACAGGGGGTCGGCTAGCGGGTGACAATGAGCAGTTCTTC. As protein: CASSREPRTGGRLAGDNEQFF.

This clonotype showed up many times. The chain links TRBV29-1 to TRBJ2-7, with 7 bases that match TRBD1. V dropped 4 bases and J dropped 0; count of bases not matched to a gene: 3. This CDR3 is built from 13 residues. The germline V gene has CDR1 SQVTM and CDR2 ANQGSEA. The CDR3 DNA sequence: TGCAGCGTTGTGACAGGGAGCTCCTACGAGCAGTACTTC. Protein product: CSVVTGSSYEQYF.

Regarding this clonotype: A much larger clone is a single base away; this may be a read error. V gene TRBV27 combines with J gene TRBJ1-2, with D unclear. This CDR3 contains 13 residues. V was clipped by 5 bases and J by 5 bases, with 12 bases between them. Germline V gene data show CDR1 as MNHEY and CDR2 as SMNVEV (reference sequence). CDR3 nucleotides: TGTGCCAGCAGTATCCACAGAGGATATGGCTACACCTTC. It codes for CASSIHRGYGYTF.

This clonotype was counted many times. The V call is TRBV11-2, the J call TRBJ2-2; D is perhaps TRBD1 (5 bases). The germline V gene has CDR1 SGHAT and CDR2 FQNNGV. Trimming stripped 1 base from V and 6 bases from J, with 24 bases between. CDR3 length: 19 residues. For the CDR3, the DNA is TGTGCCAGCAGCTTAGTTAATACCGGTGGGGCCCCCTTGGCCGGGGAGCTGTTTTTT. It translates to CASSLVNTGGAPLAGELFF.

This clonotype has a handful of counts. The chain carries TRBV27 and TRBJ2-7; no clear D gene. Trimming left V 2 bases short and J 0 bases short, with 8 bases between. The germline CDR1 and CDR2 sequences are MNHEY and SMNVEV (reference sequence). The CDR3 has 14 residues. CDR3 in amino acids: CASSLIDDSYEQYF. In DNA form, the CDR3 reads TGTGCCAGCAGTTTAATAGACGACTCCTACGAGCAGTACTTC.

This clonotype was detected only once. A much larger clone sits a single nucleotide away, making a read error possible. This chain connects TRBV6-4 to TRBJ1-2; 7 bases match TRBD1. CDR3 length: 16 amino acids. Germline V gives CDR1 MRHNA, CDR2 SNTAGT. After removal of 4 bases from V and 2 bases from J, the junction contained 10 bases not matched to a gene. This chain's CDR3 is CASSGLRQGANYGYTF. In nucleotides, the CDR3 is TGTGCCAGCAGTGGCCTAAGACAGGGTGCCAACTATGGCTACACCTTC.

This clonotype was detected ten times or more. The chain carries TRBV6-5 and TRBJ2-3, with D hard to call. The length of the CDR3 is 11 residues. The ends were cut back, 10 bases at V and 6 bases at J, with 11 bases in the middle. Germline V gene lookup returns CDR1 MNHEY and CDR2 SVGAGI. As DNA, the CDR3 is TGTGCCATTCTGCCAAGGGATACGCAGTATTTT. It encodes CAILPRDTQYF.